Listed below are T cell receptor beta chains from one sample, sequenced in a study of CD8 T cells in Susac syndrome. TCRdb passed the immunoSEQ multiplex PCR reads through MiXCR, listing each CDR3 protein once. The sample gives 90,000 or so distinct CDR3 sequences, approximately 92% of which show up once; approximately 0.31% is in the top ten. What was sequenced was CD8+ T cells from PBMCs. The receptors originated from a human donor in good health. The CDR3 runs from the conserved cysteine through the conserved F or W. The order of the fields is CDR3 protein, CDR3 DNA, D gene, J gene, V gene, CDR3 length. The D gene is left open where the match is weak.

CDR3 protein: CAISDPGVASTDTQYF; CDR3 DNA: TGTGCCATCAGTGACCCCGGGGTAGCAAGTACAGATACGCAGTATTTT; D gene: NA; J gene: TRBJ2-3; V gene: TRBV10-3; CDR3 length: 16
CDR3 protein: CASSNRQGWNEQYF; CDR3 DNA: TGTGCCAGTAGTAATCGCCAGGGATGGAACGAGCAGTACTTC; D gene: NA; J gene: TRBJ2-7; V gene: TRBV19; CDR3 length: 14
CDR3 protein: CASSSQGTVSYEQYF; CDR3 DNA: TGCGCCAGCAGCTCCCAAGGGACAGTCTCCTACGAGCAGTACTTC; D gene: TRBD1; J gene: TRBJ2-7; V gene: TRBV5-1; CDR3 length: 15
CDR3 protein: CSVERLTGTDTQYF; CDR3 DNA: TGCAGCGTTGAAAGGTTGACAGGGACAGATACGCAGTATTTT; D gene: TRBD1; J gene: TRBJ2-3; V gene: TRBV29-1; CDR3 length: 14
CDR3 protein: CASSQVEAGRYGYTF; CDR3 DNA: TGTGCCAGCAGCCAAGTCGAAGCAGGGCGTTATGGCTACACCTTC; D gene: NA; J gene: TRBJ1-2; V gene: TRBV14; CDR3 length: 15
CDR3 protein: CASKRDRIGYGYTF; CDR3 DNA: TGCGCCTCCAAGAGGGACCGCATCGGCTATGGCTACACCTTC; D gene: NA; J gene: TRBJ1-2; V gene: TRBV5-1; CDR3 length: 14
CDR3 protein: CASSFIFSGWETQYF; CDR3 DNA: TGTGCCAGCAGTTTTATTTTCTCGGGATGGGAGACCCAGTACTTC; D gene: NA; J gene: TRBJ2-5; V gene: TRBV12-3/TRBV12-4; CDR3 length: 15
CDR3 protein: CASSWARGTGETQYF; CDR3 DNA: TGTGCCAGCAGTTGGGCCAGGGGAACAGGGGAGACCCAGTACTTC; D gene: NA; J gene: TRBJ2-5; V gene: TRBV6-2/TRBV6-3; CDR3 length: 15
CDR3 protein: CASSPQGWGGPTQYF; CDR3 DNA: TGCGCCAGCAGTCCCCAAGGCTGGGGGGGGCCGACCCAGTACTTC; D gene: NA; J gene: TRBJ2-5; V gene: TRBV23-1; CDR3 length: 15
CDR3 protein: CASSLGHGVGTDTQYF; CDR3 DNA: TGTGCCAGCAGCTTAGGTCACGGGGTCGGCACAGATACGCAGTATTTT; D gene: NA; J gene: TRBJ2-3; V gene: TRBV7-2; CDR3 length: 16
CDR3 protein: CATRAGELFF; CDR3 DNA: TGTGCCACCCGCGCCGGGGAGCTGTTTTTT; D gene: NA; J gene: TRBJ2-2; V gene: TRBV19; CDR3 length: 10